The T cell receptor beta chain described here comes from a study of monozygotic twins with inflammatory bowel disease. TCRdb reprocessed the 5' RACE reads; each CDR3 protein has one entry and no DNA is given. Across 350,000 to 400,000 distinct CDR3 sequences, the top ten clones capture 2.5% to 3% of the sample. Staff drew an approximately 2.6 ml blood sample from each donor. The length of the CDR3 is 16 residues. Germline V gene sequence: CDR1 SGHRS, CDR2 YFSETQ. Material for sequencing was blood. This receptor was obtained from a human donor with ulcerative colitis or Crohn's disease, or a healthy co-twin of an affected twin (not recorded which). The chain employs TRBV5-1 and TRBJ2-1; TCRdb gives TRBD2 as the D gene, but with no DNA this cannot be confirmed. CDR3 residues: CASSAGGQSSYNEQFF.